What follows is one T cell receptor beta chain and its context. The antigen is not known. This sample is drawn from a study of T cell responses to AZD1222 COVID-19 vaccine. The method was immunoSEQ multiplex PCR; TCRdb's version includes in-frame clones alone and lacks a portion of them. This table has roughly 120,000 clones, roughly 90% appearing once. General study results and limits: White British people made up most donors, females outnumbered males, and clonal diversity was possibly underestimated. Sampled repertoires all dated from after the peak T cell response. Spike-specific TCRs gained breadth and depth after people received two AZD1222 doses. The reported proportion of spike-specific TCRs targeting unmutated variant regions was nearly half.

Germline trimming cut 5 bases from V and 7 bases from J; bases unmatched to any gene: 10. Germline-derived CDR1 and CDR2 are SEHNR and FQNEAQ (reference sequence). CDR3 length: 15 residues. This receptor was taken from an adult in good health. This chain joins TRBV7-9 and TRBJ2-1, with 8 bases aligning to TRBD2. The sequencing here drew on peripheral blood, taken on day 0 of AZD1222 vaccination. CDR3 in amino acids: CASSQGTREGNEQFF. The DNA for the CDR3 is TGTGCCAGCAGCCAAGGGACTAGAGAAGGAAATGAGCAGTTCTTC.